This T cell receptor (beta chain) was identified in a study of cytomegalovirus exposure and HLA in healthy donors. It was with 60 Vbeta and 13 Jbeta primers that the PCR ran. Data came from immunoSEQ multiplex PCR; TCRdb stores just in-frame clones and leaves some out. The table lists around 170,000 clones, roughly 80% of them singletons. The CDR3 length is 14 residues. V lost 5 bases, J lost 2 bases, and 5 bases stayed unmatched. Germline CDR1 SGHDT, CDR2 YYEEEE. The receptor's source is a young woman in good health and CMV-seronegative. The material sequenced was PBMCs. The chain carries TRBV5-6 and TRBJ2-7, with TRBD1 matching over 9 bases. DNA for the CDR3: TGTGCCAGCAGACGGGACAGGGAAGCCTACGAGCAGTACTTC. It specifies CASRRDREAYEQYF.